These 19 T cell receptor beta chains were sequenced from one sample in a study of cytomegalovirus exposure and HLA in healthy donors. The PCR made use of 60 Vbeta and 13 Jbeta primers. Profiling relied on immunoSEQ multiplex PCR, and the TCRdb table lists in-frame clones only, not all of them. This table has 200,000 to 250,000 clones, approximately 90% appearing once. Sequenced material: PBMCs. The receptors derive from a woman aged 18-30 years in good health and CMV-seronegative.

This chain connects TRBV28 to TRBJ2-1; D may be TRBD1 (6 bases). Between the trimmed V and J ends, which lost 8 bases and 5 bases, there was a span of 13 bases. The germline gives CDR1 MDHEN, CDR2 SYDVKM. The CDR3 contains 13 residues. In nucleotides, the CDR3 is TGTGCCAGCCACCTAACAGGGAACAATGAGCAGTTCTTC. Protein: CASHLTGNNEQFF.

The gene calls are TRBV4-3 and TRBJ1-2, with TRBD1 matching over 10 bases. With 3 bases clipped from V and 3 bases from J, the junction kept 7 bases outside the gene matches. CDR1 and CDR2 (germline): LGHNA, YSLEER. This CDR3 has 16 residues. The CDR3 DNA is TGCGCCAGCAGCCAGGCCCGGACAGGGGGATACTATGGCTACACCTTC. It codes for CASSQARTGGYYGYTF.

This sequence joins TRBV29-1 and TRBJ2-5; possible D gene TRBD1, 5 bases. Trimming pared 6 bases from V and 1 base from J, leaving 9 bases between. The CDR3 runs to 12 residues. CDR1 is SQVTM, CDR2 ANQGSEA, per germline. DNA of the CDR3: TGCAGCGTCAGGACATCCCAAGAGACCCAGTACTTC. It is translated as CSVRTSQETQYF. Together with reference TRBV29-1 and TRBJ2-5, the CDR3 gives the full variable domain: SAVISQKPSRDICQRGTSLTIQCQVDSQVTMMFWYRQQPGQSLTLIATANQGSEATYESGFVIDKFPISRPNLTFSTLTVSNMSPEDSSIYLCSVRTSQETQYFGPGTRLLVL.

This clone was seen a handful of times. At one end the junction does not follow the germline gene, possibly because of a read error. The rearrangement links TRBV7-9 to TRBJ1-5; D is undetermined. The germline V gene encodes CDR1 SEHNR and CDR2 FQNEAQ (reference sequence). The CDR3 runs to 13 residues. The CDR3 protein is CSSSLDGVQPQHF. CDR3 coding DNA: TGTTCCAGCAGCTTAGACGGGGTCCAGCCCCAGCATTTT.

This chain connects TRBV7-2 to TRBJ2-5, with TRBD2 identical over 13 bases. The germline gives CDR1 SGHTA, CDR2 FQGNSA. The CDR3 totals 15 residues. Trimming removed 1 base from V and 14 bases from J; junction bases left unmatched: 10. The CDR3 here is CASSLGGGTSGIQYF. The CDR3 DNA is TGTGCCAGCAGCTTAGGAGGGGGGACTAGCGGGATCCAATACTTC.

The V call is TRBV25-1, the J call TRBJ1-2; D may be TRBD1 (6 bases). Deletions cut 6 bases from V and 1 base from J, with 15 bases between. Germline V gene sequence: CDR1 MGHDK, CDR2 SYGVNS. This CDR3 is 15 amino acids long. Here the CDR3 reads CASRPTGNLNYGYTF. The CDR3 DNA is TGTGCCAGCAGGCCGACAGGAAACCTTAACTATGGCTACACCTTC.

As concerns this clone: Other DNA sequences in the sample encode the same CDR3. This chain connects TRBV6-6 to TRBJ2-7; no clear D. CDR3 length equals 14 residues. Per the germline V gene, CDR1 is MNHNY and CDR2 is SVGAGI (reference sequence). Trimming pared 0 bases from V and 0 bases from J, leaving 6 bases between. CDR3 nucleotide sequence: TGTGCCAGCAGTTACTCCGCAGGCTCCTACGAGCAGTACTTC. It codes for CASSYSAGSYEQYF.

This clone was picked up a small number of times. The rearrangement links TRBV11-2 to TRBJ2-1; D is ambiguous. V lost 1 base, J lost 7 bases, and 11 bases lay in between. CDR3 size: 14 residues. Germline V CDR1 and CDR2: SGHAT, FQNNGV. The DNA of the CDR3 is TGTGCCAGCAGCTTAGGAAACTACGGTAATGAGCAGTTCTTC. It encodes CASSLGNYGNEQFF.

V and J are TRBV7-9 and TRBJ1-4, with D unresolved. With 3 bases removed from V and 8 bases from J, the gap between germline ends came to 16 bases. Per the germline V gene, CDR1 is SEHNR and CDR2 is FQNEAQ (reference sequence). The CDR3 sequence is 15 residues long. This CDR3 reads CASSFTLASLEKLFF. CDR3 nucleotides: TGTGCCAGCAGCTTTACGCTAGCTTCTTTGGAAAAACTGTTTTTT. The whole variable domain, remainder taken from reference TRBV7-9 and TRBJ1-4, is DTGVSQNPRHKITKRGQNVTFRCDPISEHNRLYWYRQTLGQGPEFLTYFQNEAQLEKSRLLSDRFSAERPKGSFSTLEIQRTEQGDSAMYLCASSFTLASLEKLFFGSGTQLSVL.

V is TRBV5-4 and J is TRBJ2-7, with TRBD2 identical over 8 bases. The germline gives CDR1 SGHNT, CDR2 YYREEE (reference sequence). V lost 4 bases to trimming and J lost 0 bases; unmatched junction nucleotides: 6. The CDR3 runs to 15 residues. CDR3 DNA sequence: TGTGCCAGCAGCCGCCCCGGGACTAGCTCCTACGAGCAGTACTTC. Protein sequence: CASSRPGTSSYEQYF.

The chain has TRBV7-9 and TRBJ1-2; 9 nucleotides match TRBD1. V lost 9 bases, J lost 4 bases, and 12 bases stayed unmatched. From germline, CDR1 is SEHNR and CDR2 FQNEAQ (reference sequence). This CDR3 is built from 15 residues. The CDR3: CASSYTGQGFYGYTF. CDR3 bases: TGTGCCAGTAGTTACACGGGACAGGGTTTCTATGGCTACACCTTC.

V gene TRBV11-3 combines with J gene TRBJ2-3, with D tentatively TRBD1 (5 bases). Trimming shortened V by 3 bases and J by 6 bases, and 16 bases separated the two germline ends. This CDR3 is 15 amino acids long. The germline CDR1 and CDR2 sequences are SGHNT and YENEEA. CDR3 protein: CASSLQGVRMDTQYF. Here the CDR3 DNA reads TGTGCCAGCAGCTTGCAGGGTGTAAGGATGGATACGCAGTATTTT.

This CDR3 is CASSESWGLQETQYF. The DNA of the CDR3 is TGTGCCAGCAGTGAATCATGGGGGCTACAAGAGACCCAGTACTTC. The rearrangement links TRBV25-1 to TRBJ2-5; weak D call: TRBD1 (6 bases). CDR1 and CDR2 from the germline V gene are MGHDK and SYGVNS. V lost 1 base and J lost 2, with 11 bases in between. This CDR3 contains 15 residues.

This chain joins TRBV7-6 and TRBJ1-1, with D perhaps TRBD1 (6 bases). The CDR3 consists of 16 residues. V was clipped by 1 base and J by 4 bases, with 16 bases between them. Germline V gene sequence: CDR1 SGHVS, CDR2 FNYEAQ. The CDR3 region is CASSLVPPDRPTEAFF. The CDR3 coding sequence is TGTGCCAGCAGCTTAGTGCCCCCTGACAGGCCCACTGAAGCTTTCTTT.

This chain connects TRBV27 to TRBJ2-1; perhaps TRBD1 as D (5 bases). CDR3 size: 15 residues. Germline CDR1 reads MNHEY; CDR2 reads SMNVEV (reference sequence). With 2 bases removed from V and 1 base from J, the gap between germline ends came to 9 bases. This CDR3 is CASSLEAGSYNEQFF. CDR3 nucleotides: TGTGCCAGCAGTTTAGAGGCAGGGTCCTACAATGAGCAGTTCTTC.

This clone was recorded only once. The chain employs TRBV11-2 and TRBJ1-1, with 7 bases that match TRBD1. V shed 4 bases, J shed 3 bases, and the junction held 11 bases outside the gene matches. Germline assignment: CDR1 SGHAT and CDR2 FQNNGV. This CDR3 has 16 residues. The CDR3 here is CASSSRQGSWDTEAFF. The CDR3 DNA sequence: TGTGCCAGCAGCTCACGACAGGGAAGTTGGGACACTGAAGCTTTCTTT.

The CDR3 reads CASSLFSGGLDNEQFF. CDR3 nucleotides: TGCGCCAGCAGCTTGTTCTCGGGAGGTTTGGACAATGAGCAGTTCTTC. V is TRBV5-1 and J is TRBJ2-1; 7 nucleotides agree with TRBD2. CDR3 length: 16 amino acids. Germline values: CDR1 SGHRS, CDR2 YFSETQ. The trim removed 1 base at V and 5 bases at J, leaving 9 bases unmatched.

The chain links TRBV4-2 to TRBJ2-1; D is perhaps TRBD1 (7 bases). The ends were cut back, 2 bases at V and 6 bases at J, with 11 bases in the middle. CDR1 is LGHNA and CDR2 is YNFKEQ in the germline V gene. The CDR3 has 14 amino acids. The DNA of the CDR3 is TGTGCCAGCAGCCAATACCAGGGGGGCAATGAGCAGTTCTTC. It encodes CASSQYQGGNEQFF.

This clone has only one observation. This sequence joins TRBV29-1 and TRBJ1-1; D remains unclear. From germline, CDR1 is SQVTM and CDR2 ANQGSEA. Deletions cut 6 bases from V and 8 bases from J, with 4 bases between. The CDR3 has 8 residues. This CDR3 is CSVSEAFF. In DNA form, the CDR3 reads TGCAGCGTATCGGAAGCTTTCTTT.